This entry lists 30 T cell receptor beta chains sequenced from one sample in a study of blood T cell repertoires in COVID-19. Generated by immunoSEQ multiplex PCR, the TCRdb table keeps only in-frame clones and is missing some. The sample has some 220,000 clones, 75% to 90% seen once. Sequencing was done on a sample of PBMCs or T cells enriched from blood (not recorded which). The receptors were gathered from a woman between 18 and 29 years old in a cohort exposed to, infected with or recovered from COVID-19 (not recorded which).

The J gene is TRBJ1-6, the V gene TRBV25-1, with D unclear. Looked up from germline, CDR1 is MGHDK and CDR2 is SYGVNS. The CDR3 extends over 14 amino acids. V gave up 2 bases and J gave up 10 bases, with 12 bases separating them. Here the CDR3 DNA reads TGTGCCAGCAGTGAAAGACATACAAACTCACCCCTCCACTTT. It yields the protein CASSERHTNSPLHF. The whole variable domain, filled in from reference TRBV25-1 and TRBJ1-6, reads EADIYQTPRYLVIGTGKKITLECSQTMGHDKMYWYQQDPGMELHLIHYSYGVNSTEKGDLSSESTVSRIRTEHFPLTLESARPSHTSQYLCASSERHTNSPLHFGNGTRLTVT.

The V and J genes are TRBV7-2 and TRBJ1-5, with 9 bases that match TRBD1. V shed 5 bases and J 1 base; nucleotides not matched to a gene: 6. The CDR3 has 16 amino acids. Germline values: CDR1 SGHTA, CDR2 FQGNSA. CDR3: CASSLRQGGSNQPQHF. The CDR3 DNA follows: TGTGCCAGCAGCCTCCGACAGGGGGGCAGCAATCAGCCCCAGCATTTT.

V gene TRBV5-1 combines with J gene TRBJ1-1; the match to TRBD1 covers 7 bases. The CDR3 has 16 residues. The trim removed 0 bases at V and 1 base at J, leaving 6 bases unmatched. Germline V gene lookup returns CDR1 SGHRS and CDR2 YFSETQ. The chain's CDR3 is CASSLGTGQSNTEAFF. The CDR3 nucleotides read TGCGCCAGCAGCTTGGGGACGGGACAGTCGAACACTGAAGCTTTCTTT. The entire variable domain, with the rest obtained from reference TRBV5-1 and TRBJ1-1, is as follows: KAGVTQTPRYLIKTRGQQVTLSCSPISGHRSVSWYQQTPGQGLQFLFEYFSETQRNKGNFPGRFSGRQFSNSRSEMNVSTLELGDSALYLCASSLGTGQSNTEAFFGQGTRLTVV.

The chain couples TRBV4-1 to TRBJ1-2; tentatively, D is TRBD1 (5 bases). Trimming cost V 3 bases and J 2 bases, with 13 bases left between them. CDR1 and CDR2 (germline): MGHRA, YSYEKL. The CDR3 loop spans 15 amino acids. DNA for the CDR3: TGCGCCAGCAGCCAGGATATACAGGCGAACTATGGCTACACCTTC. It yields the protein CASSQDIQANYGYTF.

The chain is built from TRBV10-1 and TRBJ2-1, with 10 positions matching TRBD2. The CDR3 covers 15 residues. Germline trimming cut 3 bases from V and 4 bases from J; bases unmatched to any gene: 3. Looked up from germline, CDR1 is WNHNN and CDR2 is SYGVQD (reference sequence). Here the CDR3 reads CASSDSSGSYNEQFF. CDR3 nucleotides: TGCGCCAGCAGTGATTCTAGCGGGAGTTACAATGAGCAGTTCTTC.

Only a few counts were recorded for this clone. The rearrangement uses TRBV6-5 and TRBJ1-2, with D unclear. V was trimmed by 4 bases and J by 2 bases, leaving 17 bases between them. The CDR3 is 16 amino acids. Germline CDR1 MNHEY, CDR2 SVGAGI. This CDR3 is CASSSGVRAHNYGYTF. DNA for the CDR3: TGTGCCAGCAGTTCCGGGGTCCGGGCCCACAACTATGGCTACACCTTC.

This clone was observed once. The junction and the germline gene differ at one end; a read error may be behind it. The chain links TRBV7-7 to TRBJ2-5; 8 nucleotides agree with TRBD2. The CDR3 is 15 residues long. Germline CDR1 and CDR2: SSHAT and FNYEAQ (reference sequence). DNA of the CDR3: TGTGCTAGCAGCTTTGGTCGGCTAGCGGGAGAGACCCAGTACTTC. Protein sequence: CASSFGRLAGETQYF. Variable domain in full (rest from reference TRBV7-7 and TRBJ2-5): GAGVSQSPRYKVTKRGQDVTLRCDPISSHATLYWYQQALGQGPEFLTYFNYEAQPDKSGLPSDRFSAERPEGSISTLTIQRTEQRDSAMYRCASSFGRLAGETQYFGPGTRLLVL.

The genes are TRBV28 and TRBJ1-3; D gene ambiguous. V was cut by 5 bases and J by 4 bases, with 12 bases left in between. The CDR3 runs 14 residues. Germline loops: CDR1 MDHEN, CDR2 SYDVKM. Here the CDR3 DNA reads TGTGCCAGCAGTCCCGGGAGAGGGGGAAACACCATATATTTT. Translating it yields CASSPGRGGNTIYF.

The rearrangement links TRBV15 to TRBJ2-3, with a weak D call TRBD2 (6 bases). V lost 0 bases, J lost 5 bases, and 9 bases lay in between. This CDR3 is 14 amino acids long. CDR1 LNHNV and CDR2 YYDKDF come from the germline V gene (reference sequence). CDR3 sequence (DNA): TGTGCCACCAGCAGAGATGGGGGAGGAGATACGCAGTATTTT. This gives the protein CATSRDGGGDTQYF.

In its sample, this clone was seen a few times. The CDR3 reads CASSAYDTEAFF. CDR3 DNA sequence: TGTGCCAGCAGCGCCTATGACACTGAAGCTTTCTTT. The chain carries TRBV9 and TRBJ1-1; the D is unclear. V was shortened by 3 bases and J by 3 bases, with 6 bases between the two germline ends. This CDR3 has 12 amino acids. Germline-derived CDR1 and CDR2 are SGDLS and YYNGEE.

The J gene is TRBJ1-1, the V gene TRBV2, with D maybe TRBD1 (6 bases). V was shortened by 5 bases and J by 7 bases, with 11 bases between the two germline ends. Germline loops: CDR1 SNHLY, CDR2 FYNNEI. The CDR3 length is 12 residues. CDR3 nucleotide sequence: TGTGCCAGCAGTACAGGGCTGGGTGAAGCTTTCTTT. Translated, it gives CASSTGLGEAFF.

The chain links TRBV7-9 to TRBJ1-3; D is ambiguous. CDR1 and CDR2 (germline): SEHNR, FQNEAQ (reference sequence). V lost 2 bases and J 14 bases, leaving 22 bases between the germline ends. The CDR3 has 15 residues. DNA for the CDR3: TGTGCCAGCAGCTTATGGATGAAACGGGGATCGATCTTATATTTT. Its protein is CASSLWMKRGSILYF.

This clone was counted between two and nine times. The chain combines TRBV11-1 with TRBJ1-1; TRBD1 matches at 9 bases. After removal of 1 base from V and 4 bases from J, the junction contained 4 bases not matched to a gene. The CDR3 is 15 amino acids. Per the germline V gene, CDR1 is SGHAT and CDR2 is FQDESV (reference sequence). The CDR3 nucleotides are TGTGCCAGCAGCTTAGTGGGACAGGGTTCCACTGAAGCTTTCTTT. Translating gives CASSLVGQGSTEAFF.

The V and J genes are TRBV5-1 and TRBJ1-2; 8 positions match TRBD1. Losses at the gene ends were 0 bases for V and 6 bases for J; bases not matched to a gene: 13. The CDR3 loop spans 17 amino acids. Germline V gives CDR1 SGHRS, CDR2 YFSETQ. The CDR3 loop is CASSLDATGATGDGYTF. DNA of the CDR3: TGCGCCAGCAGCTTGGATGCGACAGGGGCGACTGGGGATGGCTACACCTTC.

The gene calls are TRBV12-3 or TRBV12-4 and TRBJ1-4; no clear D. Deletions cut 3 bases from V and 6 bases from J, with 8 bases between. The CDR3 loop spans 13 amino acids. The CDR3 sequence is CASSLRLHEKLFF. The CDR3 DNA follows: TGTGCCAGCAGTTTGCGGCTGCATGAAAAACTGTTTTTT.

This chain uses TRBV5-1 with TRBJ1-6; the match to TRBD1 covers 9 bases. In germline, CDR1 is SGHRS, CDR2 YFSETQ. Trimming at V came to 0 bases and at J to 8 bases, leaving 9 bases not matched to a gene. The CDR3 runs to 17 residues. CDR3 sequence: CASSLDLGGQGHSPLHF. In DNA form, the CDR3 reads TGCGCCAGCAGCTTGGACTTAGGGGGACAGGGACATTCACCCCTCCACTTT.

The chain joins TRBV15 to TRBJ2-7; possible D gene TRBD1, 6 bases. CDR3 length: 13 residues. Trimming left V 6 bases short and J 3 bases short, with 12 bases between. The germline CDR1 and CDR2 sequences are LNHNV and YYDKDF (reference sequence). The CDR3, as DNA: TGTGCCACCAGGAGGGACATCAACTACGAGCAGTACTTC. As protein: CATRRDINYEQYF.

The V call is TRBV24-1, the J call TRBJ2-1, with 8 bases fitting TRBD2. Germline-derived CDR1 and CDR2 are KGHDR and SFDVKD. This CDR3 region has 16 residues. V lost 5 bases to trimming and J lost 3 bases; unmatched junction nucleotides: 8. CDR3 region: CATSGSSGMYYNEQFF. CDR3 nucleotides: TGTGCCACCAGTGGAAGTAGCGGGATGTACTACAATGAGCAGTTCTTC.

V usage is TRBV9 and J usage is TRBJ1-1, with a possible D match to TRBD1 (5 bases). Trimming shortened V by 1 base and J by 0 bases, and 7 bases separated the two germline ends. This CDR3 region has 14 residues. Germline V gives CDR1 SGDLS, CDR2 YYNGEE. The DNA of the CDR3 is TGTGCCAGCAGCGTAACGGACATGAACACTGAAGCTTTCTTT. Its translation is CASSVTDMNTEAFF.

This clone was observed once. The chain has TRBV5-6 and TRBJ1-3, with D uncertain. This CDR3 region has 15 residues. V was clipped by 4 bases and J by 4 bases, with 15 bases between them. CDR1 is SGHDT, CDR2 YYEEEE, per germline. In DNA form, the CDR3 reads TGTGCCAGCAGCGGAACAGAGTCGGGGGGAAACACCATATATTTT. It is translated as CASSGTESGGNTIYF.

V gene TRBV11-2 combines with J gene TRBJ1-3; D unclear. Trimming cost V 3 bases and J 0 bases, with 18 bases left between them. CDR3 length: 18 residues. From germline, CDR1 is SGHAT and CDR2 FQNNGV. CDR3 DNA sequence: TGTGCCAGCAGCTTCTCTTCCGATTGGCCCTCCTCTGGAAACACCATATATTTT. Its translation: CASSFSSDWPSSGNTIYF.

This chain's CDR3 is CASSVLLAGGEETQYF. The CDR3 DNA is TGTGCCAGCAGCGTACTACTAGCGGGGGGAGAAGAGACCCAGTACTTC. The rearrangement links TRBV5-4 to TRBJ2-5; 12 bases map to TRBD2. V shed 4 bases, J shed 3 bases, and the junction held 7 bases outside the gene matches. CDR1 SGHNT and CDR2 YYREEE come from the germline V gene (reference sequence). This CDR3 has 16 amino acids.

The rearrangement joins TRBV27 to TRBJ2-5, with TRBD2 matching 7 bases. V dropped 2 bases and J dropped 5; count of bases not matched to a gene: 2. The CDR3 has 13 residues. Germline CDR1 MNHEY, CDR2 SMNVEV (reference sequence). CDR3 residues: CASSLLADETQYF. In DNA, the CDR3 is TGTGCCAGCAGTTTACTAGCGGACGAGACCCAGTACTTC.

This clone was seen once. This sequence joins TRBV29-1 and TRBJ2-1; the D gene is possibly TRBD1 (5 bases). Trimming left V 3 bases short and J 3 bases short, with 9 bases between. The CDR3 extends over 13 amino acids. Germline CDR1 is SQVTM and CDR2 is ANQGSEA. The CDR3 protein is CSVDRAGYNEQFF. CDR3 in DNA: TGCAGCGTTGACAGGGCAGGCTACAATGAGCAGTTCTTC.

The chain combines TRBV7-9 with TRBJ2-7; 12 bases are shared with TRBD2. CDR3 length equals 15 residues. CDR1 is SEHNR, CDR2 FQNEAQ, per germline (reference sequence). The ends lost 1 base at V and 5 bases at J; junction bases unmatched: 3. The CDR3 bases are TGTGCCAGCAGCTTAGGACTAGCGGGAGTTAACGAGCAGTACTTC. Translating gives CASSLGLAGVNEQYF. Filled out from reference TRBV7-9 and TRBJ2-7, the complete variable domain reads DTGVSQNPRHKITKRGQNVTFRCDPISEHNRLYWYRQTLGQGPEFLTYFQNEAQLEKSRLLSDRFSAERPKGSFSTLEIQRTEQGDSAMYLCASSLGLAGVNEQYFGPGTRLTVT.

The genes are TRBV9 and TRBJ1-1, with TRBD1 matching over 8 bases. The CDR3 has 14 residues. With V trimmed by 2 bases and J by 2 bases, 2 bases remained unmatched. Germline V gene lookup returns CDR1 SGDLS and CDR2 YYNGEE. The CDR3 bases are TGTGCCAGCAGCGTCGACAGGGGAAACACTGAAGCTTTCTTT. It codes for CASSVDRGNTEAFF.

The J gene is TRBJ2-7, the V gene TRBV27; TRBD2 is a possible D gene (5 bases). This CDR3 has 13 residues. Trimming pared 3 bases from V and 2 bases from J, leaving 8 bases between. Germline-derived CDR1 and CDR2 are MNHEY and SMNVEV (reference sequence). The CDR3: CASSFRGPYEQYF. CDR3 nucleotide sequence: TGTGCCAGCAGTTTCCGAGGGCCCTACGAGCAGTACTTC.

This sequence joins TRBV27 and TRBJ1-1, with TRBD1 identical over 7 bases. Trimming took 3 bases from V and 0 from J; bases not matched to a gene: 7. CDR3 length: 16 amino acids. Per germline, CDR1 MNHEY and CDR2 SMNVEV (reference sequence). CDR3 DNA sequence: TGTGCCAGCAGTTTTTCAGGGGGTACTTTGAACACTGAAGCTTTCTTT. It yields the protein CASSFSGGTLNTEAFF.

In DNA form, the CDR3 reads TGTGCCAGCAGTTACTCAGGGGCATCCTACGAGCAGTACTTC. Its translation: CASSYSGASYEQYF. The gene calls are TRBV6-5 and TRBJ2-7, with D perhaps TRBD1 (5 bases). CDR1 and CDR2 from the germline V gene are MNHEY and SVGAGI. The V end lost 0 bases, the J end lost 1 base, and 7 bases lay between the germline ends. The CDR3 is made up of 14 amino acids.

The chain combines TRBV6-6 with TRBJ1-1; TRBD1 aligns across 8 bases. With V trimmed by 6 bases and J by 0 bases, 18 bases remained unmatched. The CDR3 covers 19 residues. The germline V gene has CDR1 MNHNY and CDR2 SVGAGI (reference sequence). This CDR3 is CASSWGQAWNTYMNTEAFF. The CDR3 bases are TGTGCCAGCAGCTGGGGACAGGCTTGGAACACTTACATGAACACTGAAGCTTTCTTT.